The present TCR beta chain was sequenced within a study of shared clonotypes between healthy human individuals (dated by TCRdb to 2020 to 2022). General notes on the study: Three men and a couple of women, aged 18 to 49 years, made up the cohort. To estimate repertoire size and how much clonotype sharing occurs between individuals, the study deeply sequenced the blood TCR repertoires of five healthy adults. Per donor, three plates each were used for CD4 naive and CD4 memory, two for CD8 naive, and one for CD8 memory. Per donor, leukapheresis produced somewhere between about 0.94 and 9 billion PBMCs. Libraries were prepared and TCR repertoires were sequenced by different laboratories using diverse techniques, in order to increase sequencing depth and limit assay-specific biases.

What the research found in general, with its limitations: Sharing across a handful of donors was observed for approximately 5% of naive CD4, over 3% of naive CD8, 2.3% of memory CD4, and roughly 0.4% of memory CD8 clonotypes. Rarefaction of sorted-subset datasets indicated incomplete sequencing despite the large sequencing depth. Because the study included only a small number of donors, the genetic and exposure-history diversity represented was limited. Naive subsets generally had larger estimated clonotype richness than memory subsets did. Compared with non-shared clonotypes, the clonotypes found in all four sorted-subset donors had higher generation probabilities. Pairwise subsampling indicated that sequencing depth was expected to affect the degree of clonotype sharing among donors. Only blood was sampled, and tissue TCR repertoires likely differ from those in blood.

CD8 naive samples were obtained by positive selection for CCR7 among CD45RO-negative cells, yielding a CD45RA+CCR7+ population from which TemRA cells were excluded. The donors were healthy, HIV-negative adults who had no recently reported acute infections or vaccinations. All donors were Caucasian adults living in Nashville, Tennessee, USA. Blood was collected by leukapheresis, and PBMCs were isolated by Ficoll-Histopaque density gradient centrifugation and then cryopreserved in liquid nitrogen vapor phase. Analytical flow cytometry was used to check the purity and quantity of every magnetically sorted T cell population. Genomic DNA was isolated from each sorted fraction and quantified by UV absorbance on a Nanodrop 2000c. TCR CDR3 regions were amplified from genomic DNA by multiplex PCR using the deep immunoSEQ assay. Extracted genomic DNA from each cell subset was distributed evenly across all wells of several immunoSEQ 96-well plates, and each plate was treated as a replicate. For sorted subsets, approximately 210 ng genomic DNA, equal to about 30,000 T cell genomes, was loaded into each replicate PCR. The purified libraries were quantified using a Qubit 3.0 fluorometer, sized with a Bioanalyzer 2100, and then quantified again using the KAPA Library Quantification kit. Every immunoSEQ 96-well plate was sequenced on a dedicated single-read 150-cycle Illumina NextSeq 550 flow cell. The authors processed their data as follows. Because only junctional sequences without quality scores were contained in the immunoSEQ output, filtering matching that applied to full-length reads could not be performed. Sequences were annotated with PyIR, a Python wrapper for IgBLAST v1.9, and V/J genes and CDR3 were assigned using IMGT germline references. Reads were removed for weak V/J assignments (E-value above 1e-6), missing CDR3, stop codons, out-of-frame junctions, or ambiguous translated residues. V3J clonotypes were defined by identical inferred V gene, J gene, and CDR3 amino acid sequence. To compute the percentage overlap between repertoires, the number of shared unique clonotypes was divided by the size of the smaller repertoire. Repertoire richness was assessed with RTK rarefaction, the Chao1 estimator, and Recon v2.1 estimates of unobserved clonotypes. OLGA was used to compute generation probabilities for all TCRbeta clonotypes that the gDNA method yielded from a handful of donors. In TCRdb, the immuneACCESS table is reduced to in-frame sequences with V and J assigned. These tables do not hold every clone; where another copy was compared, an unresolved V gene accounts for under half, and the others remain unexplained. D and trimming were read from the DNA, whereas the V and J calls and clone size are those reported in that table. This sample is represented by about 2.1 million clones; about 93% of them were singletons. Over 1.5% of the sample lies in the top ten.

This clone was counted a single time. The antigen it recognizes is unknown. Per-base qualities were not stored, and no clone one base away is much larger. V trim: 5 bases; J trim: 6 bases; unmatched bases: 5. From the cysteine through the phenylalanine, the CDR3 covers 13 amino acids. Only CDR3 DNA is held: 39 bases, read in frame from base 1. The germline V gene sets CDR1 to SQVTM and CDR2 to ANQGSEA. Rearrangement joined TRBV29-1 to TRBJ2-2; TRBD1 aligns with 8 central bases. Input material: naive CD8+ T cells from PBMCs. The cell subset or site label of this sample denotes: CD45RA+CCR7+. This clonotype originated in a man aged 18 to 29 in good health. Some clones in this sample may be carry-over from other donors' samples. The DNA is TGCAGCGTTTACAGGGGGATGGCCGGGGAGCTGTTTTTT. Protein translation: CSVYRGMAGELFF.